The clone carrying this TCR beta chain showed up many times. These data belong to a study of T cells after yellow fever vaccination. MiXCR, run by TCRdb on the 5' RACE reads, gives a single entry per CDR3 protein. The sample has under 300,000 distinct CDR3 sequences, 6.9% seen once. This receptor was taken from a man aged 25 to 40 who received the YFV17D yellow fever vaccine. Sequencing was performed on CD4+ T cells sorted from PBMCs, taken 15 days after the yellow fever booster vaccination.

The CDR3 loop is CASSVGAGSDTQYF. The CDR3 DNA sequence: TGTGCCAGCAGCGTAGGAGCGGGATCCGATACGCAGTATTTT. The chain joins TRBV9 to TRBJ2-3, with 7 bases fitting TRBD2. Per germline, CDR1 SGDLS and CDR2 YYNGEE. Trimming took 0 bases from V and 6 from J; bases not matched to a gene: 4. The length of the CDR3 is 14 residues.